The 13 T cell receptor beta chains in this list originate from one sample, sequenced in a study of cytomegalovirus exposure and HLA in healthy donors. Clones were sequenced by immunoSEQ multiplex PCR, and TCRdb holds only the in-frame ones, with some missing. The data hold 150,000 to 200,000 clones, with roughly 80% observed a single time. Sequencing used PBMCs. The source is a man in his thirties or forties in good health and CMV-seropositive.

The chain links TRBV10-3 to TRBJ1-2; D might be TRBD1 (6 bases). Per germline, CDR1 ENHRY and CDR2 SYGVKD. The V end was cut by 3 bases, the J end by 8 bases, with 10 bases between. The CDR3 extends over 12 amino acids. The chain's CDR3 is CAISDQGKGYTF. The CDR3 coding sequence is TGTGCCATCAGTGACCAGGGGAAAGGCTACACCTTC.

About this clone: Distinct nucleotide sequences in the sample also encode this CDR3. The chain has TRBV7-9 and TRBJ1-5; 7 bases agree with TRBD1. This CDR3 has 14 amino acids. Looked up from germline, CDR1 is SEHNR and CDR2 is FQNEAQ (reference sequence). With V trimmed by 3 bases and J by 2 bases, 1 base remained unmatched. The CDR3 region has the DNA TGTGCCAGCAGCTTTGGACAGGGCAATCAGCCCCAGCATTTT. Its protein is CASSFGQGNQPQHF.

The chain uses TRBV11-3 and TRBJ2-1, with D possibly TRBD1 on 6 matching bases. V lost 0 bases to trimming and J lost 0 bases, with 15 bases between them. The CDR3 totals 18 residues. CDR1 is SGHNT and CDR2 is YENEEA in the germline V gene. CDR3 in amino acids: CASSLDQGGSNSYNEQFF. Written as DNA, the CDR3 is TGTGCCAGCAGCTTAGATCAAGGGGGATCGAACTCCTACAATGAGCAGTTCTTC. Using reference TRBV11-3 and TRBJ2-1 for the parts outside the CDR3, the full variable domain is EAGVVQSPRYKIIEKKQPVAFWCNPISGHNTLYWYLQNLGQGPELLIRYENEEAVDDSQLPKDRFSAERLKGVDSTLKIQPAELGDSAVYLCASSLDQGGSNSYNEQFFGPGTRLTVL.

The V call is TRBV6-5, the J call TRBJ1-2, with TRBD1 identical over 8 bases. Germline trimming cut 2 bases from V and 4 bases from J; bases unmatched to any gene: 6. The CDR3 runs 15 residues. Germline V gene sequence: CDR1 MNHEY, CDR2 SVGAGI. DNA of the CDR3: TGTGCCAGCAGTTACGGGGACAGGAACACCTATGGCTACACCTTC. Translating it yields CASSYGDRNTYGYTF.

The chain recombines TRBV27 with TRBJ1-5; D remains ambiguous. V lost 0 bases to trimming and J lost 8 bases, with 11 bases between them. Germline CDR1 is MNHEY and CDR2 is SMNVEV (reference sequence). This CDR3 is built from 14 residues. The CDR3, as DNA: TGTGCCAGCAGTTTATCAGGAGGTGGAAAGCCCCAGCATTTT. This encodes CASSLSGGGKPQHF.

This chain uses TRBV6-8 with TRBJ2-5; D is possibly TRBD1 (5 bases). This CDR3 is built from 15 residues. From germline, CDR1 is MNHGY and CDR2 SAAAGT. The ends were cut back, 0 bases at V and 2 bases at J, with 10 bases in the middle. In nucleotides, the CDR3 is TGTGCCAGCAGTTACTCGGGGCAGGGACAAGAGACCCAGTACTTC. Its translation is CASSYSGQGQETQYF.

The chain employs TRBV5-6 and TRBJ2-7, with TRBD1 matching over 9 bases. Looked up from germline, CDR1 is SGHDT and CDR2 is YYEEEE. CDR3 length equals 15 residues. The J segment lost 1 base and the V segment lost 6 bases, leaving 8 bases of the junction unmatched. The CDR3 spells CASIRTGQGSYEQYF. CDR3 bases: TGTGCCAGCATCAGGACGGGACAGGGTTCCTACGAGCAGTACTTC.

The chain recombines TRBV6-5 with TRBJ2-1; tentative D call: TRBD1 (5 bases). The germline V gene encodes CDR1 MNHEY and CDR2 SVGAGI. This CDR3 is built from 12 residues. With 4 bases removed from V and 6 bases from J, the gap between germline ends came to 7 bases. The CDR3 is CASSSRVNEQFF. CDR3 coding DNA: TGTGCCAGCAGTTCCAGGGTCAATGAGCAGTTCTTC.

This chain connects TRBV28 to TRBJ2-2; tentatively, D is TRBD1 (5 bases). Trimming shortened V by 5 bases and J by 0 bases, and 10 bases separated the two germline ends. In germline, CDR1 is MDHEN, CDR2 SYDVKM. The CDR3 consists of 15 residues. DNA for the CDR3: TGTGCCAGCAGTCAGGGTCGTGCGAACACCGGGGAGCTGTTTTTT. Translation gives CASSQGRANTGELFF.

This chain connects TRBV29-1 to TRBJ1-4; D remains ambiguous. Trimming removed 4 bases from V and 7 bases from J, with 19 bases in between. Per the germline V gene, CDR1 is SQVTM and CDR2 is ANQGSEA. The CDR3 is 15 amino acids. The CDR3 DNA follows: TGCAGCGTTGGCCCTCTTCGGGGAGGTCCTGAAAAACTGTTTTTT. This codes for CSVGPLRGGPEKLFF. The full variable domain, in which reference TRBV29-1 and TRBJ1-4 provide the parts outside the CDR3, is SAVISQKPSRDICQRGTSLTIQCQVDSQVTMMFWYRQQPGQSLTLIATANQGSEATYESGFVIDKFPISRPNLTFSTLTVSNMSPEDSSIYLCSVGPLRGGPEKLFFGSGTQLSVL.

The J gene is TRBJ2-7, the V gene TRBV2, with TRBD1 identical over 8 bases. Germline-derived CDR1 and CDR2 are SNHLY and FYNNEI. Trimming took 6 bases from V and 2 from J; bases not matched to a gene: 6. This CDR3 is 14 amino acids long. The CDR3 is CASSDGQGAYEQYF. CDR3 DNA: TGTGCCAGCAGCGACGGACAGGGAGCCTACGAGCAGTACTTC.

This clone was counted a few times. The CDR3, as DNA: TGTGCCAGCAGTTACGGACAGGGTAGCGAGCAGTACTTC. Translation: CASSYGQGSEQYF. The rearrangement joins TRBV6-5 to TRBJ2-7, with TRBD1 identical over 8 bases. Germline CDR1 and CDR2: MNHEY and SVGAGI. CDR3 size: 13 residues. Trimming removed 2 bases from V and 6 bases from J; junction bases left unmatched: 3.

This clone was counted a few times. This chain joins TRBV9 and TRBJ2-7; D not resolved. The ends were cut back, 4 bases at V and 3 bases at J, with 11 bases in the middle. The CDR3 is 13 residues long. Germline CDR1 SGDLS, CDR2 YYNGEE. The CDR3 nucleotides read TGTGCCAGCAGCCGCGAACTTGACTACGAGCAGTACTTC. Translation gives CASSRELDYEQYF.